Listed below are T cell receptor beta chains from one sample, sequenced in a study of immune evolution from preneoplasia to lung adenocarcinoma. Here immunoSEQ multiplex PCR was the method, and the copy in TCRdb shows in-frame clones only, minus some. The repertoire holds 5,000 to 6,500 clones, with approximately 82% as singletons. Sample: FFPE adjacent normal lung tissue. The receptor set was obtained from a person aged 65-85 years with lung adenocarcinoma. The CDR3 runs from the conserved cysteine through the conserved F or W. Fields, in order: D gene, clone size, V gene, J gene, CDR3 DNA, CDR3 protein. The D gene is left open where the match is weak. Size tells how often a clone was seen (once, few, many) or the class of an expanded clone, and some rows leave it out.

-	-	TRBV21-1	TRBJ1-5	TGTGCCAGCAGCAAAGTTCCGGGGGCGAGCAATCAGCCCCAGCATTTT	CASSKVPGASNQPQHF
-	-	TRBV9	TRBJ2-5	TGTGCCAGCAGCGCACGGGAAAGTTCTGGGGAGACCCAGTACTTC	CASSARESSGETQYF
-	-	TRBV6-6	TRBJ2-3	TGTGCCAGCAGTCGCGGCGATACGCAGTATTTT	CASSRGDTQYF
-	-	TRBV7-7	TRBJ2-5	TGTGCTAGCTCTGGGGGATCGGCGACCCAGTACTTC	CASSGGSATQYF
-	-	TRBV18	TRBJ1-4	TGTGCCAGCTCACCACCAGGGGAAGGTGAAAAACTGTTTTTT	CASSPPGEGEKLFF
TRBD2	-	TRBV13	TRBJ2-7	TGTGCCAGCAGCCCGGGGACTAGCGCCTACGAGCAGTACTTC	CASSPGTSAYEQYF
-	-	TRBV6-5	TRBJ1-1	TGTGCCAGCAGTTACCGGGACACTGAAGCTTTCTTT	CASSYRDTEAFF
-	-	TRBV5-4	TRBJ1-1	TGTGCCAGCAGCCGCCTTAGCACTGAAGCTTTCTTT	CASSRLSTEAFF
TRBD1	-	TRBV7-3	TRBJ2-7	TGTGCCAGCAGCTTAATGGCACAGGGGGTGGAACAGTACTTC	CASSLMAQGVEQYF
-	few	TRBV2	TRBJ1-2	TGTGCCGTGGGGGGTAACTATGGCTACACCTTC	CAVGGNYGYTF
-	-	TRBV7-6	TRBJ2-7	TGTGCCAGCAGCTTAGGCGGCCTCGTCCCGGGCTACGAGCAGTACTTC	CASSLGGLVPGYEQYF
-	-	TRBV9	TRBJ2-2	TGTGCCAGCAGAGTGTCAGTGAACACCGGGGAGCTGTTTTTT	CASRVSVNTGELFF
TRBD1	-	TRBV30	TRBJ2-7	TGTGCCTGGAGTTCTCTCTCGGGGCAGGGGGCTTGGTACGAGCAGTACTTC	CAWSSLSGQGAWYEQYF
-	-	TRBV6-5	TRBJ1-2	TGTGCCAGCAGCCGGACTCAACAGGGTGGCTATGGCTACACCTTC	CASSRTQQGGYGYTF
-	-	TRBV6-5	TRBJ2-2	TGTGCCAGCAGGCAGGGTTCCCTTTACAGGGAGCTGTTTTTT	CASRQGSLYRELFF
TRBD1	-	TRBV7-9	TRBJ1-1	TGTGCCAGCAGTCCAGAGATGGGACAGGGCCTTGAAGCTTTCTTT	CASSPEMGQGLEAFF
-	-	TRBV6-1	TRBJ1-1	TGTGCCAGCACCTCCACCCCCGGCGTTGAAGCTTTCTTT	CASTSTPGVEAFF
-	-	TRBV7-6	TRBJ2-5	TGTGCCAGCAGCTTAGACAGCTTCCAAGAGACCCAGTACTTC	CASSLDSFQETQYF
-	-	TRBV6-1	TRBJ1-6	TGTGCCAGCAGTGAAGGTGGGTGGCCACCCCTCCACTTT	CASSEGGWPPLHF
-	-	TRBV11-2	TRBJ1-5	TGTGCCAGCAGCTTAGGGGTCGCCGGGAATCAGCCCCAGCATTTT	CASSLGVAGNQPQHF
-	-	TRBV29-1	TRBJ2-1	TGCAGCGCCGTTCCTAGGGGGGATGAGCAGTTCTTC	CSAVPRGDEQFF
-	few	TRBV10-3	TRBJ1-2	TGTGCCATCAGGGACCTGGTGGGCAGCGCGAACGATGGCTACACCTTC	CAIRDLVGSANDGYTF
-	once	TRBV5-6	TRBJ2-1	TGTGCCAGCACCTGGGGGGAGGTCATCTATGAGCAGTTCTTC	CASTWGEVIYEQFF
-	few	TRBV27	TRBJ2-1	TGTGCCAGCAGTTTTAACAATGAGCAGTTCTTC	CASSFNNEQFF
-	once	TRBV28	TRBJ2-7	TGTGCCAGTAGGCGGGGCTCCTACGAGCAGTACTTC	CASRRGSYEQYF
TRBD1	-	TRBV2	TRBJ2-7	TGTGCCAGCAGTGAAGAAGGGACAGGGTTCCACGAGCAGTACTTC	CASSEEGTGFHEQYF